This T cell receptor (beta chain) emerged from a study of T cells in Graves' hyperthyroidism and ophthalmopathy. The V and J ends lost 6 bases and 8 bases respectively, with 17 bases between them. Germline lookup yields CDR1 SNHLY and CDR2 FYNNEI. The CDR3 consists of 15 residues. There were TCR beta CDR3 regions amplified from RNA transcripts. HTBI primers were used for first-round RT-PCR of the TCR CDR3. TCRdb reanalysed the multiplex PCR reads using MiXCR and keeps one entry per CDR3 protein. Among hundreds of thousands of distinct CDR3 sequences, over 40% were seen once, and the ten largest hold roughly 6.5%.

Sequencing used peripheral blood or thyroid tissue (not recorded which). J is TRBJ1-6 and V is TRBV2, with a tentative D call TRBD1 (6 bases). The origin of this receptor is an adult man with Graves' disease, either hyperthyroidism or ophthalmopathy (not recorded which). In DNA, the CDR3 is TGTGCCAGCAGCCTCACAGGGAGCCCGGATTCACCCCTCCACTTT. Translation gives CASSLTGSPDSPLHF.